A single sample is the source of the 5 T cell receptor beta chains below, sequenced in a study of cytomegalovirus exposure and HLA in healthy donors. 13 Jbeta primers and 60 Vbeta primers were used for the PCR. The table came from immunoSEQ multiplex PCR; TCRdb's copy has only in-frame clones and leaves some out. There are fewer than 150,000 clones in the sample; around 77% occur only once, and around 1.2% lies in the top ten. The sample taken for sequencing was PBMCs. Every receptor here comes from a man aged 50 to 60 in good health and CMV-seronegative.

The V call is TRBV5-1, the J call TRBJ2-7; 7 positions agree with TRBD1. This CDR3 spans 15 amino acids. Per germline, CDR1 SGHRS and CDR2 YFSETQ. With V trimmed by 0 bases and J by 5 bases, 8 bases remained unmatched. Here the CDR3 reads CASSLDGRGSNEQYF. In DNA, the CDR3 is TGCGCCAGCAGCTTGGATGGCAGGGGGTCTAACGAGCAGTACTTC.

The rearrangement uses TRBV19 and TRBJ2-1; D not certain. CDR3 size: 12 residues. CDR1 is LNHDA and CDR2 is SQIVND in the germline V gene (reference sequence). Trimming took off 4 bases at V and 10 bases at J, with 11 bases between the two ends. The CDR3 protein is CASSTSLEEQFF. CDR3 DNA: TGTGCCAGTAGTACCTCCTTAGAAGAGCAGTTCTTC.

The chain recombines TRBV2 with TRBJ2-1; TRBD1 aligns across 7 bases. After removal of 8 bases from V and 5 bases from J, the junction contained 6 bases not matched to a gene. CDR1 is SNHLY and CDR2 is FYNNEI in the germline V gene. This CDR3 is 13 amino acids long. CDR3 sequence (DNA): TGTGCCAGCGATTCGACAGGGCACAATGAGCAGTTCTTC. Translating it yields CASDSTGHNEQFF.

The V gene is TRBV5-4, the J gene TRBJ1-3; no definite D call. CDR3 length: 15 amino acids. Germline assignment: CDR1 SGHNT and CDR2 YYREEE (reference sequence). V was pared by 0 bases and J by 0 bases, with 7 bases between. This CDR3 reads CASSLDPSSGNTIYF. CDR3 coding DNA: TGTGCCAGCAGCTTGGATCCGAGCTCTGGAAACACCATATATTTT.

The V gene is TRBV28, the J gene TRBJ1-2; the D gene is possibly TRBD1 (5 bases). Germline V gene data show CDR1 as MDHEN and CDR2 as SYDVKM. CDR3 size: 11 residues. The V end lost 3 bases, the J end lost 8 bases, and 7 bases lay between the germline ends. CDR3 residues: CASSLGGGYTF. CDR3 DNA sequence: TGTGCCAGCAGTTTGGGGGGGGGCTACACCTTC.